This TCR beta chain was recovered during a study of metastatic and nonmetastatic thyroid tumors. TCRdb reprocessed the PCR reads using MiXCR. The table lists tens of thousands of clones, around 14% of them singletons. Nobody among the patients had been given any treatment before thyroid surgery. The sequenced sample was blood. This receptor was taken from a male donor with papillary thyroid cancer or a benign thyroid nodule (not recorded which). Some clones in this sample may be carry-over from other donors' samples.

CDR3 in amino acids: CASSTSVGQGNYGYTF. CDR3 bases: TGTGCCAGCAGCACCAGCGTAGGACAGGGGAACTATGGCTACACCTTC. This chain links TRBV27 with TRBJ1-2; 9 bases are a match to TRBD1. The germline gives CDR1 MNHEY, CDR2 SMNVEV (reference sequence). CDR3 length: 16 residues. V gave up 6 bases and J gave up 2 bases; unmatched junction bases: 10.